Shown below are 31 T cell receptor beta chains from a single sample sequenced in a study of T cells after yellow fever vaccination. TCRdb re-called the 5' RACE reads with MiXCR, one entry per CDR3 protein. The profile covers a few hundred thousand distinct CDR3 sequences, with 6.8% appearing a single time and 15% to 20% taken by the ten largest. This specimen consisted of PBMCs, obtained roughly 46 days after the first yellow fever vaccination. All receptors come from a man aged 18-30 years who received the YFV17D yellow fever vaccine.

The chain is built from TRBV18 and TRBJ2-7; the match to TRBD1 covers 7 bases. The CDR3 spans 14 residues. In germline, CDR1 is KGHSH, CDR2 LQKENI. The V gene end was trimmed by 4 bases and the J gene end by 0 bases; junction bases not matched to a gene: 3. The CDR3 spells CASSLQGDSYEQYF. The CDR3 nucleotides are TGTGCCAGCTCACTCCAGGGGGACTCCTACGAGCAGTACTTC.

This clonotype was seen only a few times. The chain couples TRBV7-8 to TRBJ2-5, with D tentatively TRBD2 (5 bases). Germline CDR1 reads SGHVS; CDR2 reads FQNEAQ. The CDR3 loop spans 15 amino acids. The ends were cut back, 5 bases at V and 4 bases at J, with 17 bases in the middle. The CDR3 reads CASSPTAGPSETQYF. In DNA, the CDR3 is TGTGCCAGCAGCCCCACGGCGGGCCCATCAGAGACCCAGTACTTC.

This clonotype was seen at least ten times. The genes are TRBV28 and TRBJ2-7, with TRBD2 matching over 11 bases. The CDR3 spans 15 residues. Per the germline V gene, CDR1 is MDHEN and CDR2 is SYDVKM. Trimming at V came to 6 bases and at J to 3 bases, leaving 7 bases not matched to a gene. The CDR3 DNA follows: TGTGCCAGCAGAGATGGTAGCGGGGGGGTCTACGAGCAGTACGTC. This codes for CASRDGSGGVYEQYV.

The chain recombines TRBV27 with TRBJ2-7; D uncertain. The CDR3 covers 14 residues. Germline V gene data show CDR1 as MNHEY and CDR2 as SMNVEV (reference sequence). V lost 2 bases and J lost 2, with 10 bases in between. CDR3 coding DNA: TGTGCCAGCAGTTTAAAGGGCGGTCCCTACGAGCAGTACTTC. Amino acids: CASSLKGGPYEQYF.

This clonotype was detected a few times. The V gene is TRBV7-9, the J gene TRBJ2-1, with 9 positions matching TRBD2. CDR3 length: 14 residues. Per the germline V gene, CDR1 is SEHNR and CDR2 is FQNEAQ (reference sequence). J lost 6 bases, V lost 8 bases, and 8 bases had no gene match. Here the CDR3 DNA reads TGTGCCAGCTTAGGGCGGGGGGGCCGCAATGAGCAGTTCTTC. Translating it yields CASLGRGGRNEQFF.

This clonotype was seen at least ten times. This CDR3 reads CASSRGSGGAPGELFF. The CDR3 nucleotides read TGTGCCAGCAGCCGCGGCAGCGGGGGGGCCCCCGGGGAGCTGTTTTTT. This rearrangement joins TRBV11-1 to TRBJ2-2; 10 positions agree with TRBD2. This CDR3 is 16 amino acids long. Trimming took 5 bases from V and 6 from J; bases not matched to a gene: 9. In germline, CDR1 is SGHAT, CDR2 FQDESV (reference sequence).

The rearrangement uses TRBV7-2 and TRBJ1-5, with TRBD1 matching over 9 bases. The germline V gene encodes CDR1 SGHTA and CDR2 FQGNSA. This CDR3 spans 15 amino acids. V gave up 5 bases and J gave up 2 bases; unmatched junction bases: 4. The CDR3 protein is CASSDRTGGNQPQHF. The CDR3 DNA follows: TGTGCCAGCAGCGACCGGACAGGGGGCAATCAGCCCCAGCATTTT.

This clonotype has only a few counts. The genes are TRBV24-1 and TRBJ2-2; D is perhaps TRBD1 (6 bases). Germline CDR1 is KGHDR and CDR2 is SFDVKD. This CDR3 comprises 14 residues. Trimming pared 6 bases from V and 4 bases from J, leaving 11 bases between. Written as DNA, the CDR3 is TGTGCCACCAGTAAGGGGGATGCCACCGGGGAGCTGTTTTTT. This gives the protein CATSKGDATGELFF.

The gene calls are TRBV7-6 and TRBJ2-5, with no clear D. Germline CDR1 is SGHVS and CDR2 is FNYEAQ. V lost 4 bases and J 0 bases, leaving 6 bases between the germline ends. The CDR3 is 13 residues long. CDR3 in DNA: TGTGCCAGCAGCTCCCTTTACCAAGAGACCCAGTACTTC. It yields the protein CASSSLYQETQYF.

V usage is TRBV4-3 and J usage is TRBJ1-1; TRBD1 matches 11 bases. The CDR3 runs 18 residues. Germline CDR1 is LGHNA and CDR2 is YSLEER. Trimming cost V 1 base and J 0 bases; bases outside gene matches: 7. The CDR3 sequence: CASSQGTGTGGMNTEAFF. The CDR3 nucleotides are TGCGCCAGCAGCCAAGGGACCGGGACAGGGGGGATGAACACTGAAGCTTTCTTT.

This chain uses TRBV29-1 with TRBJ2-6, with a weak D call TRBD1 (6 bases). Germline V gene lookup returns CDR1 SQVTM and CDR2 ANQGSEA. V was clipped by 7 bases and J by 0 bases, with 13 bases between them. The CDR3 is made up of 15 amino acids. The CDR3 protein is CSARTATSGANVLTF. The CDR3 DNA follows: TGCAGCGCTAGGACAGCGACCTCTGGGGCCAACGTCCTGACTTTC. The full variable domain, with the rest looked up from reference TRBV29-1 and TRBJ2-6, is SAVISQKPSRDICQRGTSLTIQCQVDSQVTMMFWYRQQPGQSLTLIATANQGSEATYESGFVIDKFPISRPNLTFSTLTVSNMSPEDSSIYLCSARTATSGANVLTFGAGSRLTVL.

This clonotype was seen at least ten times. The V call is TRBV6-2 or TRBV6-3, the J call TRBJ1-5; D possibly corresponds to TRBD1 (5 bases). Trimming took off 5 bases at V and 1 base at J, with 24 bases between the two ends. The CDR3 runs to 19 residues. Germline-derived CDR1 and CDR2 are MNHEY and SVGEGT. The CDR3 reads CASSTNYRDSRGSNQPQHF. Here the CDR3 DNA reads TGTGCCAGCAGTACAAACTACCGGGACTCACGGGGGAGCAATCAGCCCCAGCATTTT.

The V gene is TRBV7-2, the J gene TRBJ2-5; 7 nucleotides match TRBD1. The V gene's germline CDR1 is SGHTA and CDR2 FQGNSA. V dropped 5 bases and J dropped 5; count of bases not matched to a gene: 8. This CDR3 comprises 14 residues. The CDR3 is CASSPTGERETQYF. The CDR3 DNA sequence: TGTGCCAGCAGCCCTACAGGGGAACGGGAGACCCAGTACTTC.

Turning to this clonotype: Germline is not matched at one junction end, which may reflect a read error. CDR3 residues: CASSQIATNQGAYSEQFF. DNA for the CDR3: TGTGCCAGCAGCCAGATAGCGACCAACCAGGGGGCCTACAGTGAGCAGTTCTTC. This sequence joins TRBV14 and TRBJ2-1; 8 bases are shared with TRBD1. This CDR3 comprises 18 residues. Germline CDR1 SGHDN, CDR2 FVKESK.

This clonotype was recorded a few times. The V and J genes are TRBV29-1 and TRBJ1-1; D not certain. Looked up from germline, CDR1 is SQVTM and CDR2 is ANQGSEA. The CDR3 covers 11 residues. V gave up 4 bases and J gave up 0 bases, with 3 bases separating them. CDR3 nucleotides: TGCAGCGTTGCGATGAACACTGAAGCTTTCTTT. Translated: CSVAMNTEAFF.

This clonotype appeared a few times. The chain recombines TRBV30 with TRBJ1-5, with a possible D match to TRBD1 (5 bases). The CDR3 is 13 amino acids. V lost 2 bases to trimming and J lost 6 bases, with 11 bases between them. CDR1 GTSNPN and CDR2 SVGIG come from the germline V gene (reference sequence). The CDR3 region is CAWSRGSRQPQHF. As DNA, the CDR3 is TGTGCCTGGAGTCGGGGGAGCCGTCAGCCCCAGCATTTT.

This clonotype was detected a few times. This chain links TRBV28 with TRBJ1-4; D possibly corresponds to TRBD1 (6 bases). With 5 bases removed from V and 8 bases from J, the gap between germline ends came to 18 bases. The CDR3 runs 15 residues. Germline CDR1 and CDR2: MDHEN and SYDVKM. Here the CDR3 DNA reads TGTGCCAGCAGTCAAAGACAGGTGGTTTTAGAAAAACTGTTTTTT. It specifies CASSQRQVVLEKLFF. Full variable domain (missing parts from reference TRBV28 and TRBJ1-4): DVKVTQSSRYLVKRTGEKVFLECVQDMDHENMFWYRQDPGLGLRLIYFSYDVKMKEKGDIPEGYSVSREKKERFSLILESASTNQTSMYLCASSQRQVVLEKLFFGSGTQLSVL.

This clonotype was seen a handful of times. This chain links TRBV12-3 or TRBV12-4 with TRBJ2-3; 8 bases match TRBD1. Unmatched junction bases numbered 9, after V lost 7 bases and J lost 6 bases. This CDR3 is 14 amino acids long. The CDR3 sequence: CASKTPDRADTQYF. CDR3 sequence (DNA): TGTGCCAGCAAAACCCCGGACAGGGCGGATACGCAGTATTTT.

This clonotype came up a few times. The V gene is TRBV6-2 or TRBV6-3, the J gene TRBJ1-2; 7 nucleotides line up with TRBD1. V lost 5 bases, J lost 4 bases, and 7 bases stayed unmatched. From germline, CDR1 is MNHEY and CDR2 SVGEGT. CDR3 size: 14 residues. The CDR3 nucleotides read TGTGCCAGCAGTGGGGACAGTATAATCTATGGCTACACCTTC. Translation: CASSGDSIIYGYTF.

V usage is TRBV5-1 and J usage is TRBJ1-4; D might be TRBD1 (6 bases). Germline V gene sequence: CDR1 SGHRS, CDR2 YFSETQ. The CDR3 runs to 14 residues. The ends were cut back, 1 base at V and 6 bases at J, with 10 bases in the middle. CDR3 bases: TGCGCCAGCAGCTTGAACAGGGCTGATGAAAAACTGTTTTTT. Amino acid sequence: CASSLNRADEKLFF. Variable domain in full (rest from reference TRBV5-1 and TRBJ1-4): KAGVTQTPRYLIKTRGQQVTLSCSPISGHRSVSWYQQTPGQGLQFLFEYFSETQRNKGNFPGRFSGRQFSNSRSEMNVSTLELGDSALYLCASSLNRADEKLFFGSGTQLSVL.

This clonotype appeared a few times. The DNA for the CDR3 is TGTGCCAGCAGCCCGAACAGGGGTACCTATGGCTACACCTTC. This codes for CASSPNRGTYGYTF. V gene TRBV11-2 combines with J gene TRBJ1-2, with 7 bases aligning to TRBD1. The V and J ends lost 5 bases and 4 bases, in that order; junction bases with no gene match: 7. The CDR3 spans 14 residues. CDR1 and CDR2 (germline): SGHAT, FQNNGV.

The J gene is TRBJ2-1, the V gene TRBV12-3 or TRBV12-4, with a tentative D call TRBD2 (7 bases). There are 15 residues in the CDR3. The germline V and J ends were trimmed by 6 bases and 7 bases, with 19 bases remaining between them. The CDR3 DNA is TGTGCCAGCAGCTCCTCCTGGGGGGGGCGGAATGAGCAGTTCTTC. It is translated as CASSSSWGGRNEQFF.

V gene TRBV4-3 combines with J gene TRBJ2-1, with D unresolved. The V and J ends lost 3 bases and 8 bases respectively, with 8 bases between them. Germline CDR1 and CDR2: LGHNA and YSLEER. CDR3 length: 12 amino acids. Here the CDR3 reads CASSHPGYEQFF. The CDR3 DNA follows: TGCGCCAGCAGCCATCCGGGTTATGAGCAGTTCTTC.

This clonotype was observed many times. J is TRBJ1-1 and V is TRBV5-4, with D hard to call. The CDR3 spans 13 residues. Germline CDR1 SGHNT, CDR2 YYREEE (reference sequence). V gave up 0 bases and J gave up 5 bases, with 8 bases separating them. CDR3 region: CASSLARATEAFF. The CDR3 DNA reads TGTGCCAGCAGCTTGGCCCGGGCGACTGAAGCTTTCTTT.

This clonotype was observed at least ten times. The rearrangement joins TRBV5-1 to TRBJ2-2; D is uncertain. CDR1 is SGHRS, CDR2 YFSETQ, per germline. The germline V and J ends were trimmed by 0 bases and 0 bases, with 15 bases remaining between them. This CDR3 spans 18 amino acids. CDR3 in amino acids: CASSLVPLTTTNTGELFF. DNA of the CDR3: TGCGCCAGCAGCTTGGTCCCATTGACAACTACGAACACCGGGGAGCTGTTTTTT. Complete variable domain (other parts from reference TRBV5-1 and TRBJ2-2): KAGVTQTPRYLIKTRGQQVTLSCSPISGHRSVSWYQQTPGQGLQFLFEYFSETQRNKGNFPGRFSGRQFSNSRSEMNVSTLELGDSALYLCASSLVPLTTTNTGELFFGEGSRLTVL.

In this sample, this clonotype turned up a few times. This chain connects TRBV4-1 to TRBJ2-7; D might be TRBD1 (6 bases). This CDR3 is built from 16 residues. CDR1 and CDR2 (germline): MGHRA, YSYEKL. Trimming took off 0 bases at V and 3 bases at J, with 15 bases between the two ends. In DNA, the CDR3 is TGCGCCAGCAGCCAAGAGGGGCAGAGAGGGGGCTACGAGCAGTACTTC. Translating it yields CASSQEGQRGGYEQYF.

This clonotype was counted a few times. This chain connects TRBV7-2 to TRBJ2-2; 10 bases are shared with TRBD2. The CDR3 is 17 residues long. Trimming removed 5 bases from V and 4 bases from J; junction bases left unmatched: 10. In germline, CDR1 is SGHTA, CDR2 FQGNSA. The CDR3 is CASSKKGLAGVTGELFF. CDR3 DNA sequence: TGTGCCAGCAGCAAAAAAGGTCTAGCGGGGGTCACCGGGGAGCTGTTTTTT.

This chain uses TRBV5-1 with TRBJ2-7, with 8 bases identical to TRBD1. The germline V gene has CDR1 SGHRS and CDR2 YFSETQ. The J segment lost 2 bases and the V segment lost 6 bases, leaving 10 bases of the junction unmatched. The CDR3 extends over 15 amino acids. DNA for the CDR3: TGCGCCAGCACCCCTTGGGCAGGGGGCACCTACGAGCAGTACTTC. Its translation: CASTPWAGGTYEQYF.

This clonotype was seen a few times. The chain carries TRBV28 and TRBJ2-3; TRBD2 matches 10 bases. After removal of 3 bases from V and 0 bases from J, the junction contained 6 bases not matched to a gene. This CDR3 contains 17 residues. Germline CDR1 is MDHEN and CDR2 is SYDVKM. CDR3 DNA: TGTGCCAGCAGTTTGCTAGCGGGGGCCCAAAGCACAGATACGCAGTATTTT. This codes for CASSLLAGAQSTDTQYF.

This clonotype was seen only a few times. The chain couples TRBV7-2 to TRBJ2-5, with D possibly TRBD2 on 5 matching bases. The CDR3 extends over 14 amino acids. V lost 2 bases and J 1 base, leaving 8 bases between the germline ends. From germline, CDR1 is SGHTA and CDR2 FQGNSA. Here the CDR3 reads CASSLIRGQETQYF. DNA for the CDR3: TGTGCCAGCAGCTTAATCCGGGGCCAAGAGACCCAGTACTTC. The full variable domain, with the rest looked up from reference TRBV7-2 and TRBJ2-5, is GAGVSQSPSNKVTEKGKDVELRCDPISGHTALYWYRQSLGQGLEFLIYFQGNSAPDKSGLPSDRFSAERTGGSVSTLTIQRTQQEDSAVYLCASSLIRGQETQYFGPGTRLLVL.

This clonotype was recorded a few times. For the CDR3, the DNA is TGTGCCATTAGGAGTCGTAGCACCGGGGAGCTGTTTTTT. Translating it yields CAIRSRSTGELFF. The chain employs TRBV10-3 and TRBJ2-2, with D unclear. Per the germline V gene, CDR1 is ENHRY and CDR2 is SYGVKD. The CDR3 consists of 13 residues. Trimming removed 9 bases at V and 4 bases at J, with 12 bases between.